The following is a T cell receptor (beta chain) sequence with its context. What it binds is unknown. This sample was taken from a study of human thymus T cells. It was healthy Finnish infants having corrective surgery for congenital heart defects who were the donors. A roughly 0.5-1 mL peripheral blood aliquot was taken intraoperatively from four of eight donors. Genomic DNA was extracted from every available blood leukocyte. This CDR3 is 17 amino acids long. The germline V gene encodes CDR1 SGHDT and CDR2 YYEEEE. Trimming removed 5 bases from V and 0 bases from J; junction bases left unmatched: 14. Study-level points and caveats: Use of V and J genes seemed skewed within the thymic and blood repertoires.

The data were produced by immunoSEQ multiplex PCR, yet TCRdb's version contains in-frame clones alone and is incomplete. Altogether about 46,000 clones are present, 95% being singletons, with the ten largest covering over 0.15%. The rearrangement joins TRBV5-6 to TRBJ2-7; 7 bases map to TRBD2. The sequencing sample was made of blood. The clonotype originates from a girl less than two years old with a congenital heart defect but otherwise immunologically healthy. The CDR3: CASSAWVWREGSYEQYF. DNA for the CDR3: TGTGCCAGCAGTGCGTGGGTTTGGAGGGAGGGCTCCTACGAGCAGTACTTC.